What follows is one T cell receptor beta chain and its context. The data were taken from a study of shared clonotypes between healthy human individuals. The table came from immunoSEQ multiplex PCR; TCRdb's copy has only in-frame clones and leaves some out. The sample has some 2,500,000 clones, approximately 93% seen once. The CDR3 consists of 15 residues. In germline, CDR1 is SGHNT, CDR2 YENEEA. The germline V and J ends were trimmed by 5 bases and 2 bases, with 14 bases remaining between them. The chain links TRBV11-3 to TRBJ2-3; D gene unclear. The sequence derives from a man aged 18 to 29 in good health. Some clones in this sample may be carry-over from other donors' samples. Input material: naive CD4+ T cells from PBMCs. Subset reported: CD45RA+ positively selected. The CDR3 region is CASSQTVPNTDTQYF. The CDR3 nucleotides are TGTGCCAGCAGCCAGACGGTACCTAACACAGATACGCAGTATTTT.